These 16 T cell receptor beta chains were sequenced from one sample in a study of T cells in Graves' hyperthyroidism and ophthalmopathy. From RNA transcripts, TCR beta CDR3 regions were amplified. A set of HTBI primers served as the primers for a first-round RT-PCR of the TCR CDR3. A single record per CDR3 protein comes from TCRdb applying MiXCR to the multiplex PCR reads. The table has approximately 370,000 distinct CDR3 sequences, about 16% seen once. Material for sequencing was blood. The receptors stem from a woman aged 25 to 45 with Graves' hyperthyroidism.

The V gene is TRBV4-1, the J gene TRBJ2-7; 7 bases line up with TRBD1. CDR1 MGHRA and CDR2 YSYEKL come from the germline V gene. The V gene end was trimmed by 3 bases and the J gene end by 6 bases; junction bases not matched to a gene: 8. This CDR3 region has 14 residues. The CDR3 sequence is CASSHSDRALEQYF. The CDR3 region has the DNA TGCGCCAGCAGCCACAGTGACAGGGCTCTCGAGCAGTACTTC.

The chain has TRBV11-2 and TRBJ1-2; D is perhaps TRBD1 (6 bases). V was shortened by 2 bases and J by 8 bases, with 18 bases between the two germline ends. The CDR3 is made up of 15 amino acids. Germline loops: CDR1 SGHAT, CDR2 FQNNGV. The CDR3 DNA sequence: TGTGCCAGCAGCTTATCTCTCGGGCAGGGGCGGGGCTACACCTTC. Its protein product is CASSLSLGQGRGYTF.

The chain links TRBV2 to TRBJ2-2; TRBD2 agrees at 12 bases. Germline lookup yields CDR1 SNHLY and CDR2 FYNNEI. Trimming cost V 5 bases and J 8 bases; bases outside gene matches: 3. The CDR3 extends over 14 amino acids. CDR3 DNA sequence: TGTGCCAGCAGTATGACTAGCGGGAGAGGGGAGCTGTTTTTT. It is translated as CASSMTSGRGELFF.

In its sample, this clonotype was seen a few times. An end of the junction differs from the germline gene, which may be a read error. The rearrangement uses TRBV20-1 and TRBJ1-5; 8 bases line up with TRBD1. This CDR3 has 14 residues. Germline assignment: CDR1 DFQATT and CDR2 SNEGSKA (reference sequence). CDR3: CSARDRGSRQPQHF. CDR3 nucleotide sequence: TGCAGTGCTCGAGACAGGGGATCTAGACAGCCCCAGCATTTT.

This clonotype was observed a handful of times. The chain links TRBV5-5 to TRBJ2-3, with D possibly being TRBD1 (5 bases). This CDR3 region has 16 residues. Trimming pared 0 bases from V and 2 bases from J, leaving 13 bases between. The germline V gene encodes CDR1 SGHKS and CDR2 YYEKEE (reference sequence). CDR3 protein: CASSLEGYPATDTQYF. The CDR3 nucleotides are TGTGCCAGCAGCTTGGAGGGGTACCCTGCCACAGATACGCAGTATTTT.

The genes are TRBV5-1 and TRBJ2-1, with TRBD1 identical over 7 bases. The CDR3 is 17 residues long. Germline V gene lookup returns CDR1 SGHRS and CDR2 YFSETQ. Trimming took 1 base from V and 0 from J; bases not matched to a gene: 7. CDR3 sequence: CASSLWGTATSYNEQFF. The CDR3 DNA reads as TGCGCCAGCAGCTTGTGGGGGACAGCGACCTCCTACAATGAGCAGTTCTTC.

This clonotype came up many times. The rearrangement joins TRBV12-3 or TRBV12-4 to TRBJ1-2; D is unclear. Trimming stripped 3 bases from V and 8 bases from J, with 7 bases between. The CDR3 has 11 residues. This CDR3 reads CASSFGGGYTF. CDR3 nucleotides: TGTGCCAGCAGTTTTGGCGGAGGCTACACCTTC.

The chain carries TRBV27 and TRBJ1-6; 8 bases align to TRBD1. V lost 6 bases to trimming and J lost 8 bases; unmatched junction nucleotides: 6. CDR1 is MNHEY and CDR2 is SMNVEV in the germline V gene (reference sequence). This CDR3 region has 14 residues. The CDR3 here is CASRRQGYDSPLHF. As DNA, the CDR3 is TGTGCCAGCAGACGACAGGGGTACGATTCACCCCTCCACTTT.

This CDR3 reads CASSPLDNTQPQHF. The CDR3 region has the DNA TGTGCCAGTTCCCCCTTGGATAATACTCAGCCCCAGCATTTT. The chain recombines TRBV19 with TRBJ1-5, with D uncertain. CDR1 LNHDA and CDR2 SQIVND come from the germline V gene (reference sequence). The CDR3 consists of 14 residues. Trimming left V 8 bases short and J 6 bases short, with 17 bases between.

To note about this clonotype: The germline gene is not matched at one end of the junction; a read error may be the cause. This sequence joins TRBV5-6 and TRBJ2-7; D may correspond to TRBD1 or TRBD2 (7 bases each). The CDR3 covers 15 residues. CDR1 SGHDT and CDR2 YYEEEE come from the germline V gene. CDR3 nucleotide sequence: TGTACCAGCAGATCGTTGGGGCAGGGGGGGTACGAGCAGTACTTC. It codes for CTSRSLGQGGYEQYF.

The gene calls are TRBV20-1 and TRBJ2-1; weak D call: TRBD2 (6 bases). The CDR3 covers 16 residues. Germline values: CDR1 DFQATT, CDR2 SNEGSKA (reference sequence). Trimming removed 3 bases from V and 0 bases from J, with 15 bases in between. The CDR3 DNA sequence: TGCAGTGCTAGTGTCGCAGCGGGTAGCTCCTACAATGAGCAGTTCTTC. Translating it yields CSASVAAGSSYNEQFF.

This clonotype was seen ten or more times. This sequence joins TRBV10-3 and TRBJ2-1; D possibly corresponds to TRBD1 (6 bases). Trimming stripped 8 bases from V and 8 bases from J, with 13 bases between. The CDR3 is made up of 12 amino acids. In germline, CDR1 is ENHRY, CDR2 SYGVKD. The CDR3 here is CAISQGRDEQFF. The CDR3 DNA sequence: TGTGCCATCTCACAGGGCAGGGATGAGCAGTTCTTC.

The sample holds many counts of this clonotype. CDR3 in amino acids: CASSRAGGNDAQYF. CDR3 in DNA: TGTGCCAGCAGCCGAGCGGGGGGCAACGACGCGCAGTACTTC. The V and J genes are TRBV7-2 and TRBJ2-7; 9 nucleotides match TRBD2. V shed 5 bases, J shed 9 bases, and the junction held 11 bases outside the gene matches. Germline V gene data show CDR1 as SGHTA and CDR2 as FQGNSA. The CDR3 loop spans 14 amino acids.

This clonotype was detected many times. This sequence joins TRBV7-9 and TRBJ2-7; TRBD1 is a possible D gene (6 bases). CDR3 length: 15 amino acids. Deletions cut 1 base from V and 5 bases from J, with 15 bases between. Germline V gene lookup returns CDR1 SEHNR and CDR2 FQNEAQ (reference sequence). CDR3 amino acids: CASSLDGTFANEQYF. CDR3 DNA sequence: TGTGCCAGCAGCTTAGACGGGACATTTGCCAACGAGCAGTACTTC. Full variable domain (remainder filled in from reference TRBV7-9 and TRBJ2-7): DTGVSQNPRHKITKRGQNVTFRCDPISEHNRLYWYRQTLGQGPEFLTYFQNEAQLEKSRLLSDRFSAERPKGSFSTLEIQRTEQGDSAMYLCASSLDGTFANEQYFGPGTRLTVT.

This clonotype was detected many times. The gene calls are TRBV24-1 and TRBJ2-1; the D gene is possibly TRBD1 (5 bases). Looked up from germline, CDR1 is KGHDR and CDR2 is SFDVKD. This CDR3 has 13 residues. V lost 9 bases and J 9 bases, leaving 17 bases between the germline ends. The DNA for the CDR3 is TGTGCCACCGGGTCGCGTGGGGCCGGTGAGCAGTTCTTC. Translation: CATGSRGAGEQFF.

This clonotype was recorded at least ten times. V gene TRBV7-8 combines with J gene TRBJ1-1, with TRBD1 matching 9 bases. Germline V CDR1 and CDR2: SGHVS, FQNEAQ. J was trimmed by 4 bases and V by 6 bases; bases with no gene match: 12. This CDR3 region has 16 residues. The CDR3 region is CASRRQGGEVSTEAFF. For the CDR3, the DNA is TGTGCCAGCAGACGACAGGGGGGGGAGGTGAGCACTGAAGCTTTCTTT.